These T cell receptor beta chains were read from a single sample in a study of a mutant IDH1 vaccine in newly diagnosed glioma. Sequencing used immunoSEQ multiplex PCR; TCRdb keeps in-frame clones, though not all of them. The data contain around 56,000 clones, around 82% of them singletons. No antigen has been identified for these receptors. Specimen: PBMCs, collected from a glioma patient whose treatment included an IDH1 peptide vaccine. The receptors shown here come from a woman between 18 and 29 years old with glioma. Some clones in this sample may be carry-over from other donors' samples. CDR3s include the opening cysteine and the closing phenylalanine or tryptophan. The D gene is left open where the match is weak. Clone size, where shown, is once, few, many, or a class for clones that have expanded.

clone size	V gene	J gene	D gene	CDR3 protein	CDR3 DNA
NA	TRBV5-1	TRBJ1-3	NA	CASSSNQGSGNTIYF	TGCGCCAGCAGTTCGAACCAGGGGTCTGGAAACACCATATATTTT
NA	TRBV14	TRBJ1-2	NA	CASSQLGAGYGYTF	TGTGCCAGCAGCCAACTAGGGGCCGGCTATGGCTACACCTTC
NA	TRBV29-1	TRBJ1-4	NA	CSVGGGNEKLFF	TGCAGCGTTGGGGGGGGTAATGAAAAACTGTTTTTT
NA	TRBV30	TRBJ2-6	NA	CAWSFGKTGANVLTF	TGTGCCTGGAGCTTTGGGAAGACTGGGGCCAACGTCCTGACTTTC
NA	TRBV9	TRBJ2-7	NA	CASSPNLREQYF	TGTGCCAGCAGCCCCAACCTGAGGGAGCAGTACTTC
NA	TRBV27	TRBJ1-5	NA	CASSLFGGNNQPQHF	TGTGCCAGCAGTTTGTTTGGGGGCAACAATCAGCCCCAGCATTTT
NA	TRBV2	TRBJ2-7	TRBD1	CASSPTGGTRWEQYF	TGTGCCAGCAGTCCGACAGGGGGGACGAGGTGGGAGCAGTACTTC
NA	TRBV7-8	TRBJ2-1	NA	CASSLGIDNEQFF	TGTGCCAGCAGCTTAGGAATCGACAATGAGCAGTTCTTC
NA	TRBV10-1	TRBJ2-1	TRBD2	CASSEVAGAYNEQFF	TGCGCCAGCAGTGAGGTAGCGGGAGCCTACAATGAGCAGTTCTTC
NA	TRBV4-1	TRBJ2-5	NA	CASSHSEGGKGLVETQYF	TGCGCCAGCAGCCATTCGGAAGGGGGGAAAGGGTTGGTAGAGACCCAGTACTTC
few	TRBV19	TRBJ1-1	NA	CASSMGDRYKGTEAFF	TGTGCCAGTAGTATGGGGGACCGATACAAGGGCACTGAAGCTTTCTTT
NA	TRBV4-1	TRBJ2-5	NA	CASSQGRAPGETQYF	TGCGCCAGCAGCCAAGGACGGGCCCCAGGGGAGACCCAGTACTTC
NA	TRBV5-6	TRBJ1-5	NA	CASSSGLYSNQPQHF	TGTGCCAGCAGCTCGGGGCTGTATAGCAATCAGCCCCAGCATTTT
few	TRBV25-1	TRBJ1-5	NA	CASRGRGYQPQHF	TGTGCCAGCCGAGGGAGGGGTTATCAGCCCCAGCATTTT
NA	TRBV5-4	TRBJ2-1	TRBD2	CASRPTSGGSYNEQFF	TGTGCCAGCAGACCGACTAGCGGGGGATCTTACAATGAGCAGTTCTTC
NA	TRBV27	TRBJ1-2	NA	CASSFGNYGYTF	TGTGCCAGCAGTTTTGGAAACTATGGCTACACCTTC
NA	TRBV6-5	TRBJ2-7	NA	CASSYSGGTSYEQYF	TGTGCCAGCAGTTACTCTGGTGGCACCTCCTACGAGCAGTACTTC
NA	TRBV2	TRBJ2-7	NA	CASSGWGRTSSYEQYF	TGTGCCAGCAGTGGGTGGGGACGGACGAGCTCCTACGAGCAGTACTTC
NA	TRBV9	TRBJ2-5	NA	CASSPRTGTGSETQYF	TGTGCCAGCAGCCCCCGGACCGGGACTGGCTCGGAGACCCAGTACTTC
NA	TRBV5-4	TRBJ2-7	TRBD2	CASSFGGTSSYEQYF	TGTGCCAGCAGCTTTGGGGGGACTAGCAGTTACGAGCAGTACTTC
NA	TRBV7-3	TRBJ2-7	TRBD1	CASSLSGTGFYEQYF	TGTGCCAGCAGTTTGAGCGGGACAGGGTTCTACGAGCAGTACTTC
NA	TRBV27	TRBJ1-5	NA	CASSEYRERQPQHF	TGTGCCAGCAGTGAGTACAGGGAGCGTCAGCCCCAGCATTTT
NA	TRBV6-5	TRBJ1-2	TRBD1	CASSRQGWGYTF	TGTGCCAGCAGTCGACAGGGTTGGGGCTACACCTTC
NA	TRBV29-1	TRBJ2-7	TRBD1	CSVRQGVDEQYF	TGCAGCGTACGACAGGGAGTAGACGAGCAGTACTTC
NA	TRBV5-1	TRBJ1-2	TRBD1	CASSLGTGGYGYTF	TGCGCCAGCAGCTTGGGGACAGGGGGTTATGGCTACACCTTC
few	TRBV7-6	TRBJ1-4	NA	CASGPRGTLNEKLFF	TGTGCCAGCGGTCCCCGGGGTACCCTAAATGAAAAACTGTTTTTT
NA	TRBV4-3	TRBJ2-6	TRBD2	CASSQEVSGGARSSGANVLTF	TGCGCCAGCAGCCAAGAGGTTAGCGGGGGGGCCCGTAGCTCGGGGGCCAACGTCCTGACTTTC
once	TRBV6-9	TRBJ2-7	NA	CASSYRWRSSYEQYF	TGTGCCAGCAGTTATCGCTGGAGGTCCTCCTACGAGCAGTACTTC
NA	TRBV7-8	TRBJ1-1	TRBD1	CASSLTGGDTEAFF	TGTGCCAGCAGCTTGACAGGGGGGGACACTGAAGCTTTCTTT